This TCR beta chain was recorded in a study of beta chain features in type 1 diabetes. A remark on this clone: As yet, its antigen is unknown.

A heparinised blood draw that averaged roughly 100 mL was obtained once from each donor. The CDR3 consists of 14 residues. In germline, CDR1 is MGHRA, CDR2 YSYEKL. V was shortened by 0 bases and J by 9 bases, with 13 bases between the two germline ends. cDNA synthesis used the whole RNA isolate, giving expressed TCRB sequences. The repertoire was sequenced with immunoSEQ multiplex PCR; TCRdb's copy has only in-frame clones and lacks some. In the table there are about 130,000 clones, about 9.2% of which are singletons. Study-wide results and caveats: Insertions at VDJ junctions were less frequent in type 1 diabetes patients. These patients also deleted more nucleotides at the same junctions. These data did not resolve whether HLA type affects TCRB rearrangement.

Material for sequencing was central memory CD4+ T cells from blood. The gene calls are TRBV4-1 and TRBJ2-3, with TRBD1 as a possible D gene (5 bases). This receptor was obtained from a man between 18 and 29 years old in good health. The CDR3, as DNA: TGCGCCAGCAGCCAAGATTTCGCAGGGCTCACGCAGTATTTT. Residues: CASSQDFAGLTQYF.